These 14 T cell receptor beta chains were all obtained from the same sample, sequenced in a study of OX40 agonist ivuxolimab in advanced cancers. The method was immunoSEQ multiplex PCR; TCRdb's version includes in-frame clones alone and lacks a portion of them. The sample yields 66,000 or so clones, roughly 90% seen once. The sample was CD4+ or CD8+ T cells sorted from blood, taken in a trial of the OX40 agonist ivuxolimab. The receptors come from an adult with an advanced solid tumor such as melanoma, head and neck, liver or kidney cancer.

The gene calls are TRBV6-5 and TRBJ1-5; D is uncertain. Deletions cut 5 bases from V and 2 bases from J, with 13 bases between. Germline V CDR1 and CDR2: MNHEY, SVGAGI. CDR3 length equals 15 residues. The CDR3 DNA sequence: TGTGCCAGCAGTCTACGTGGTTATGGCAATCAGCCCCAGCATTTT. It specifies CASSLRGYGNQPQHF.

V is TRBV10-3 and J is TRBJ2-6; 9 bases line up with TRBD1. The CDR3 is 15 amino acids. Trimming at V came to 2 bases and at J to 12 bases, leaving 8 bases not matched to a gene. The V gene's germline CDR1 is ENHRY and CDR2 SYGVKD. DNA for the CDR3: TGTGCCATCAGTGAGCCGACCGGGACAGGGCGCGTCCTGACTTTC. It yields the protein CAISEPTGTGRVLTF.

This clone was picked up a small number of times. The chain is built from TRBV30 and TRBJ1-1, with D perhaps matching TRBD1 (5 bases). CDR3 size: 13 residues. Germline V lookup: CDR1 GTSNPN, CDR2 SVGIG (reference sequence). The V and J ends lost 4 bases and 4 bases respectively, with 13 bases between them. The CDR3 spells CAWNWGGGTEAFF. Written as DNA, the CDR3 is TGTGCCTGGAATTGGGGCGGCGGCACTGAAGCTTTCTTT.

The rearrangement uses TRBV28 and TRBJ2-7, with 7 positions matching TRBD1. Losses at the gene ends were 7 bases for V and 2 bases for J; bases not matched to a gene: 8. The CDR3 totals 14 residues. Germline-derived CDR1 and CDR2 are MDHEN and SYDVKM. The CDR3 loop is CASTSGQLTYEQYF. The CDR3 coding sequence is TGTGCCAGCACCTCGGGACAGCTGACCTACGAGCAGTACTTC.

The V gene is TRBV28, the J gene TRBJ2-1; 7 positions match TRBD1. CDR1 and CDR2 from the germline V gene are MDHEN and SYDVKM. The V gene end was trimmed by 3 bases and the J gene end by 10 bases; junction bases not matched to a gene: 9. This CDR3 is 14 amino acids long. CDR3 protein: CASSFGDRVWEQFF. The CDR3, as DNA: TGTGCCAGCAGTTTCGGAGACAGGGTGTGGGAGCAGTTCTTC.

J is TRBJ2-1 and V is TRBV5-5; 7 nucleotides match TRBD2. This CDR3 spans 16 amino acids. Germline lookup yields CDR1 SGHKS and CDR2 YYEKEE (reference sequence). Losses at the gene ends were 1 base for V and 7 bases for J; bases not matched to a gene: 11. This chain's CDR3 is CASSLLGLAVTNEQFF. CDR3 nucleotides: TGTGCCAGCAGCTTGCTAGGCCTAGCGGTCACGAATGAGCAGTTCTTC.

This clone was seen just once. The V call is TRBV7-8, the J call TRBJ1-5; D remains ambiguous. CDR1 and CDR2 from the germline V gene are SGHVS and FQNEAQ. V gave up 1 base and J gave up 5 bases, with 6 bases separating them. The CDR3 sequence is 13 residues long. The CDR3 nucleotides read TGTGCCAGCAGCTTAGACCGCTATCAGCCCCAGCATTTT. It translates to CASSLDRYQPQHF.

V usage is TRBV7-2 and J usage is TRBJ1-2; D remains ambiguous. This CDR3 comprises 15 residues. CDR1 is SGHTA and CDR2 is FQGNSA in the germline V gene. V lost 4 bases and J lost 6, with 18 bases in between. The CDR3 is CASSSQPHPLHGYTF. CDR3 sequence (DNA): TGTGCCAGCAGCTCCCAACCTCATCCCCTTCATGGCTACACCTTC.

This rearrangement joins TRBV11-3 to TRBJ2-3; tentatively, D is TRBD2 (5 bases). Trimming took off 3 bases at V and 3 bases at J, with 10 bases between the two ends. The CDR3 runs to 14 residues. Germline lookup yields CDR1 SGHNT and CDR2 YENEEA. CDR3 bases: TGTGCCAGCAGCTTTCCGGGATCTACAGATACGCAGTATTTT. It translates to CASSFPGSTDTQYF.

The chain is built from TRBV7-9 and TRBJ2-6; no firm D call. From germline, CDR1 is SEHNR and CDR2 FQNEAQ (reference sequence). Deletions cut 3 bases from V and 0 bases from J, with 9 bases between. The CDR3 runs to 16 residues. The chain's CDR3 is CASSFDRLSGANVLTF. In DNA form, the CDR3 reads TGTGCCAGCAGCTTTGATCGGCTCTCTGGGGCCAACGTCCTGACTTTC.

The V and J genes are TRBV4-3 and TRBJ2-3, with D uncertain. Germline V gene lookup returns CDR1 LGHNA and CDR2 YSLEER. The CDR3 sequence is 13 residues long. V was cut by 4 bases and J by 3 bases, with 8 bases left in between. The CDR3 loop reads CASSLRETDTQYF. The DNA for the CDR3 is TGCGCCAGCAGCCTGCGCGAAACAGATACGCAGTATTTT.

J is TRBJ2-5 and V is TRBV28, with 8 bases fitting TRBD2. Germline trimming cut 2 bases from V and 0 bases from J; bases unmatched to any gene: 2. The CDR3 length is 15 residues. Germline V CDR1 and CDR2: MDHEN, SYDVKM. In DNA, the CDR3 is TGTGCCAGCAGTTTACTAGCGGGCAACCAAGAGACCCAGTACTTC. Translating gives CASSLLAGNQETQYF.

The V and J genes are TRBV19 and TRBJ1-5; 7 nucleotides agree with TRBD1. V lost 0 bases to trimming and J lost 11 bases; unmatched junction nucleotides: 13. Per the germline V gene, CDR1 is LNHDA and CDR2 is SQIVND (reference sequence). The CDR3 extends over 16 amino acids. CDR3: CASSIDWGTGVASQHF. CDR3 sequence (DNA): TGTGCCAGTAGTATAGACTGGGGAACAGGGGTGGCGTCCCAGCATTTT. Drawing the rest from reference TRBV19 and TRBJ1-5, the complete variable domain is DGGITQSPKYLFRKEGQNVTLSCEQNLNHDAMYWYRQDPGQGLRLIYYSQIVNDFQKGDIAEGYSVSREKKESFPLTVTSAQKNPTAFYLCASSIDWGTGVASQHFGDGTRLSIL.

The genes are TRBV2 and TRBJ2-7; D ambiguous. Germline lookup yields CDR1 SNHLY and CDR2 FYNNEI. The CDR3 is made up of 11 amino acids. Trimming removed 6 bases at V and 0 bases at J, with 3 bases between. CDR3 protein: CASSPSYEQYF. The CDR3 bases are TGTGCCAGCAGCCCCTCCTACGAGCAGTACTTC.